This record concerns one T cell receptor (beta chain) sequence. The entry originates in a study of blood T cell repertoires in COVID-19. Study at large: The United States, Italy and Spain provided the acute and convalescent COVID-19 samples. In each case, the material was cDNA or gDNA derived from T cells, B-cell-depleted T cells, or PBMCs.

In the original workflow: Counts of nucleated cells, estimated from reference gene primer amplification, were obtained. TCRdb's copy holds only in-frame clones and misses some; the assay was immunoSEQ multiplex PCR. The DNA was the basis for D and trimming; V, J and clone size are from that table. The sample consists of 250,000 or so clones, 80% to 85% of them appearing once. Trimming stripped 3 bases from V and 0 bases from J, with 15 bases between. This CDR3 spans 16 amino acids. Germline V lookup: CDR1 SGDLS, CDR2 YYNGEE. The chain combines TRBV9 with TRBJ1-1; D possibly corresponds to TRBD1 (6 bases). The clonotype comes from a man in his fifties or sixties with acute or convalescent COVID-19. Source material: peripheral blood. CDR3 residues: CASSATPTGLNTEAFF. DNA of the CDR3: TGTGCCAGCAGCGCCACACCCACAGGGCTGAACACTGAAGCTTTCTTT. The full variable domain, its missing parts supplied by reference TRBV9 and TRBJ1-1, is DSGVTQTPKHLITATGQRVTLRCSPRSGDLSVYWYQQSLDQGLQFLIQYYNGEERAKGNILERFSAQQFPDLHSELNLSSLELGDSALYFCASSATPTGLNTEAFFGQGTRLTVV.